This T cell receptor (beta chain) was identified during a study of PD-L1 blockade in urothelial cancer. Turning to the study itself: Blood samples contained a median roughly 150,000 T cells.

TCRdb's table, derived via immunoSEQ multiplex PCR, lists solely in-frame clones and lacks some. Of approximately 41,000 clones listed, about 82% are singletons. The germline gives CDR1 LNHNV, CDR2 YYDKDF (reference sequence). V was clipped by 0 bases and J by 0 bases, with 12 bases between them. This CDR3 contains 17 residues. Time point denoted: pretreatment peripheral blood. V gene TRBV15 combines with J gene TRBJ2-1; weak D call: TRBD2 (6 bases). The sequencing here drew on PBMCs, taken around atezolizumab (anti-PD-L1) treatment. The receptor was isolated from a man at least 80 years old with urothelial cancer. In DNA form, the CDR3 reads TGTGCCACCAGCAGAGAGAGTAACGGGGGCTCCTACAATGAGCAGTTCTTC. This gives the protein CATSRESNGGSYNEQFF.